Listed below are T cell receptor beta chains from one sample, sequenced in a study of shared clonotypes between healthy human individuals. This table comes from immunoSEQ multiplex PCR, and its TCRdb copy is limited to in-frame clones, with some not included. The data hold about 380,000 clones, with about 97% observed a single time. The sample consisted of memory CD8+ T cells sorted from blood. The receptors were gathered from a man younger than 40 in good health. CDR3s leave out the opening cysteine and the closing phenylalanine or tryptophan.

V	J	CDR3
TRBV6-5	TRBJ1-5	ASRPRGNSNQPQH
TRBV7-9	TRBJ2-2	ASSLMVGEELF
TRBV6-5	TRBJ1-2	ASSYPGGYT
TRBV27	TRBJ2-2	ASSLGHGELF
TRBV19	TRBJ1-5	ASSIEGARNQPQH
TRBV7-9	TRBJ2-5	ASSQTREETQY
TRBV5-1	TRBJ2-5	ASSLSGVNAETQY
TRBV27	TRBJ2-2	ASSLIRSALDTGELF
TRBV5-8	TRBJ2-4	ATPTGYKNIQY
TRBV28	TRBJ1-1	ASSLFVGQPTGTEAF
TRBV5-8	TRBJ2-1	ATLPAGGAYNEQF
TRBV7-9	TRBJ2-3	ASSLRGAVTDTQY
TRBV19	TRBJ1-4	ARPERVSDNEKLF
TRBV28	TRBJ2-7	ASSPRGRRTSGGYEQY
TRBV29-1	TRBJ2-2	SVALQRTGELF
TRBV2	TRBJ2-5	ASSRQGLIQETQY
TRBV19	TRBJ2-7	ASSIYATSGVEQY
TRBV28	TRBJ2-5	ASSLRAVQETQY
TRBV19	TRBJ2-3	ASSITGGSGSGDTQY
TRBV6-1	TRBJ2-1	ASSPPKF
TRBV5-1	TRBJ2-1	ASSLGGEQF
TRBV18	TRBJ2-5	ASSPLLEQETQY
TRBV9	TRBJ1-3	ASSVGPIPNTIY
TRBV9	TRBJ2-5	ASSVGGTQY
TRBV5-1	TRBJ2-3	ASSSAGVIDTQY
TRBV19	TRBJ1-4	ASSGSGTNEKLF
TRBV5-5	TRBJ2-3	ASSLAQRPDTQY